This T cell receptor (beta chain) appears in the sequencing data of a study of molecular identifiers for immune sequencing clone quantification. Study outcomes and limitations: In naive cells, clones above 20 RNA copies held under 1% of molecules, whereas in effector cells they held over 98%. Spiked-in Jurkat TCR RNA corresponding to one cell was reported as detectable against approximately 930,000 naive cells.

This clonotype has at least ten counts. Its cognate antigen is unknown. The naive CD8 libraries originated from between roughly 20,000 and 1,000,000 sorted cells and drew on 10%, 30% or 50% RNA. Germline CDR1 is SGHVS and CDR2 is FQNEAQ. V gave up 3 bases and J gave up 4 bases, with 12 bases separating them. This CDR3 is built from 14 residues. Preparation of the bulk TCR libraries relied on previously described methods and listed TCR primers. TCRdb redid the calling of the PCR reads with MiXCR, one entry per CDR3 protein. The sample consists of over 300,000 distinct CDR3 sequences, roughly 24% of them appearing once.

The source is a human donor in good health. Some libraries in this study had Jurkat cell RNA spiked in. The sequencing sample was made of naive CD8+ T cells from blood, with Jurkat cell RNA spiked in. As to subset: FACS-sorted CD8+CD4-CCR7+CD45RA+ naive T cells. The genes are TRBV7-8 and TRBJ2-5, with D perhaps given as TRBD1 or TRBD2 (5 bases each). CDR3 sequence reads: CASSLTGAPETQYF. The DNA for the CDR3 is TGTGCCAGCAGCTTGACCGGGGCACCAGAGACCCAGTACTTC.